The sequence of this TCR beta chain was determined in a study of shared clonotypes between healthy human individuals. Study-level results: Memory subsets generally showed smaller estimated richness than naive subsets did. Clonotypes shared by all four sorted-subset donors had higher generation probabilities than non-shared clonotypes.

A remark on this clone: Antigen unknown.

Using immunoSEQ multiplex PCR, the repertoire was profiled, and TCRdb retains in-frame clones only, with some absent. The sample carries around 200,000 clones, 60% to 75% recorded once. After removal of 6 bases from V and 4 bases from J, the junction contained 10 bases not matched to a gene. Germline assignment: CDR1 SEHNR and CDR2 FQNEAQ (reference sequence). The CDR3 spans 16 residues. The genes are TRBV7-9 and TRBJ2-1, with 9 bases identical to TRBD2. The TCR was taken from a young man in good health. Specimen: memory CD4+ T cells sorted from blood. The subset was: CD45RA-negative fraction. The CDR3 is CASRPPMTSGYNEQFF. CDR3 bases: TGTGCCAGCAGACCTCCGATGACTAGCGGATACAATGAGCAGTTCTTC.